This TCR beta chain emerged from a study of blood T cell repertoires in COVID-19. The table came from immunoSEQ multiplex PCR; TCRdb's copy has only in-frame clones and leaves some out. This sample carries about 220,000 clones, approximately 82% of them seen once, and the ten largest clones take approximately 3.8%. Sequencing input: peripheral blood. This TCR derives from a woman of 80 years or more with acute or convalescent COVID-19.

CDR3 sequence: CASSPDSRQEAFF. CDR3 in DNA: TGTGCCAGCAGCCCGGACTCAAGGCAGGAAGCTTTCTTT. The rearrangement joins TRBV3-1 (or the pseudogene TRBV3-2) to TRBJ1-1; D gene uncertain. Germline assignment: CDR1 LGHDT and CDR2 YNNKEL (reference sequence). V was clipped by 4 bases and J by 8 bases, with 14 bases between them. The CDR3 has 13 residues.